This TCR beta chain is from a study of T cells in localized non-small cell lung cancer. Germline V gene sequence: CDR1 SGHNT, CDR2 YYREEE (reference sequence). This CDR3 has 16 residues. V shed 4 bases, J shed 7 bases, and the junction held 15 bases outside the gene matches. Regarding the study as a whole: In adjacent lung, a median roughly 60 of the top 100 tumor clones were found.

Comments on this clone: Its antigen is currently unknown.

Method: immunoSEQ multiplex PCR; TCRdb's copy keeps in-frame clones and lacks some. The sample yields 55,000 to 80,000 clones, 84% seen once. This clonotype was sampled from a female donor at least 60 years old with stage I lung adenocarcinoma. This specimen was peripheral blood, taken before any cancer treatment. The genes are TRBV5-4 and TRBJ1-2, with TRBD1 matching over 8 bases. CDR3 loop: CASSPISGTGPLGYTF. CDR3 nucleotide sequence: TGTGCCAGCAGCCCGATCTCCGGGACAGGACCTCTTGGCTACACCTTC.